Sequencing of this T cell receptor beta chain was carried out in a study of spatial heterogeneity in lung cancer. Study at large: The study consistently detected more beta-chain than alpha-chain sequences. Broader study findings: Ubiquitous and regional expanded TCR counts mirrored ubiquitous and regional nonsynonymous mutation counts, respectively. It was estimated that coverage of tumor T cells reached roughly 7% for alpha chains and around 14% for beta chains. Counts that tracked tumor mutation counts were those of expanded intratumoral alpha and beta TCRs.

Points on this clonotype: The antigen is undetermined.

The time point: sample taken at primary tumor resection. Without sorting, whole RNA was sequenced from tumor, nontumor lung or frozen PBMC. TCRdb re-analysed the 5' RACE reads in MiXCR, keeping a single row per CDR3 protein. The sample gives 8,500 to 14,000 distinct CDR3 sequences, 12% of which show up once; about 12% is in the top ten. Germline V gene data show CDR1 as MNHEY and CDR2 as SVGEGT. The CDR3 has 14 amino acids. V was pared by 3 bases and J by 2 bases, with 10 bases between. This rearrangement joins TRBV6-2 or TRBV6-3 to TRBJ2-5, with D uncertain. The sequencing used lung tumor tissue, collected at surgery. The source is a female donor with early-stage non-small cell lung cancer. CDR3 region: CASSYTAFQETQYF. CDR3 DNA sequence: TGTGCCAGCAGTTATACGGCCTTTCAAGAGACCCAGTACTTC.